The source of this TCR beta chain is a study of blood T cell repertoires in COVID-19 (dated by TCRdb to about 2020). Study-level background: Samples covering the acute and convalescent phases of COVID-19 were provided by collaborators in the United States, Italy and Spain. The prospective study material was composed of cDNA or gDNA derived from T cells, B-cell-depleted T cells, or PBMCs. Subjects who had been exposed to COVID-19, were actively infected with it, or had recovered from it provided the deeply sampled blood TCRbeta repertoires that made up the dataset. The repertoires were released in a freely available public database intended as a resource for research on the immune response to SARS-CoV-2. The samples were drawn from two sources: the first 160 participants of the ongoing ImmuneRACE study, and fewer than 1,500 subjects contributed by 6 global collaborators. The sample metadata nearly always contained a de-identified subject ID, COVID-19 status, age in years and sex. Where available, HLA class I and class II types were taken from metadata supplied by the sample provider and were not determined by assay-based typing. General study outcomes and caveats: Clinical and demographic metadata were provided uncurated, with the amount varying by source and participant.

Collaborating institutions collected whole blood in K2EDTA tubes following their own protocols. Collaborator samples were shipped for TCRbeta analysis as frozen whole blood, isolated PBMCs, or DNA extracted from either sample type. The CDR3 spans 14 residues, from the cysteine through the phenylalanine. Only the CDR3 DNA is retained, 42 bases long and in frame from the first base. The germline V gene sets CDR1 to SGHTA and CDR2 to FQGTGA. V is cut back by 4 bases and J by 2 bases, with 2 bases in the junction unmatched. The immunoSEQ Assay, a bias-controlled multiplex PCR, was used to amplify TCRbeta CDR3 regions from genomic DNA. Regarding the original processing steps: The number of nucleated cells in each sample was estimated by amplification of reference gene primers within the assay. To quantify the absolute abundance of each unique TCRbeta CDR3 rearrangement, sequence reads were collapsed and filtered. Productive Simpson clonality was computed per sample as the square root of Simpson's diversity index over productive rearrangements. This is the immuneACCESS table as TCRdb keeps it, with only in-frame sequences that have V and J called. A part of the clones is gone; compared with another copy, unresolved V genes explain less than half, and the rest is unexplained. Clone size and the V and J calls come from that table; the DNA yielded D and trimming. This sample has 250,000 to 350,000 clones in its table, and approximately 90% of those were observed once. Around 3% of the sample rests with the top ten.

This clone was counted a single time. Its antigen is unknown. Qualities for individual bases were not recorded, and no much larger clone is one base off. The V gene is TRBV7-3 and the J gene is TRBJ2-7; TRBD2 fits 10 bases in the junction. The sequenced sample consisted of peripheral blood. The clonotype was recovered from a woman aged 25-40 years with active or convalescent COVID-19. The nucleotides are TGTGCCAGCAGCTCAAGCGGGGGGGCCTACGAGCAGTACTTC. Translation gives CASSSSGGAYEQYF.